This is a list of T cell receptor beta chains from one sample in a study of vaccination and CD4 T cells after COVID-19. These receptors have no identified antigens. TCRdb re-derived calls from the PCR reads in MiXCR, one entry per CDR3 protein. The data hold roughly 4,700 distinct CDR3 sequences, with around 44% observed a single time. The source was CD4+ T cells from blood, cultured in vitro, collected after SARS-CoV-2 vaccination. Receptors originate from a human donor who had recovered from COVID-19. Each CDR3 is given with its conserved first and last residue. D genes are given only for firm matches. The size field is filled for only some rows; it gives once, few, many or a size class.

v_call	d_call	j_call	clone_size	cdr3_nt	cdr3_aa
TRBV6-1	-	TRBJ1-1	-	TGTGCCAGCAGTGCCCCTAGGGTGGTAAACACTGAAGCTTTCTTT	CASSAPRVVNTEAFF
TRBV21-1	-	TRBJ2-1	-	TGTGCCAGCAGCAAAGCAGGAGCGGTCGACTCCTACAATGAGCAGTTCTTC	CASSKAGAVDSYNEQFF
TRBV20-1	-	TRBJ1-2	-	TGCAGTGCTAGAGATAGCGCGACTAACTATGGCTACACCTTC	CSARDSATNYGYTF
TRBV28	-	TRBJ2-5	few	TGTGCCACAGGACGGGGGCAAGAGACCCAGTACTTC	CATGRGQETQYF
TRBV2	-	TRBJ1-1	-	TGTGCCAGCAGTCACGGCGTCGGGGGGCGGTACACTGAAGCTTTCTTT	CASSHGVGGRYTEAFF
TRBV6-1	-	TRBJ1-5	-	TGTGCCAGCACCCAGACCGACAGGTTGAGCAATCAGCCCCAGCATTTT	CASTQTDRLSNQPQHF
TRBV5-4	-	TRBJ2-2	-	TGTGCCAGCAGCCCCGGGACCCGCACCGGGGAGCTGTTTTTT	CASSPGTRTGELFF
TRBV6-5	-	TRBJ1-5	few	TGTGCCAGCAGTTACTCGGGTCAGCCCCAGCATTTT	CASSYSGQPQHF
TRBV6-1	TRBD2	TRBJ2-5	-	TGTGCCAGCAGTGAGATGCGGGGGGGCGCAGAGACCCAGTACTTC	CASSEMRGGAETQYF
TRBV10-3	-	TRBJ2-7	once	TGTGCCATCAGTGAGTCCAGGAAGACCCTCTACGAGCAGTACTTC	CAISESRKTLYEQYF
TRBV19	TRBD2	TRBJ2-1	-	TGTGCCAGTACGGGCGGGAGGGCCGTTAATGAGCAGTTCTTC	CASTGGRAVNEQFF
TRBV10-1	-	TRBJ1-1	-	TGCGCCAGCAGTCCCCAGGGCGGTGGACACACTGAAGCTTTCTTT	CASSPQGGGHTEAFF
TRBV25-1	-	TRBJ2-5	-	TGTGCCAGCAGTGAATGGGGACAAGAGACCCAGTACTTC	CASSEWGQETQYF
TRBV7-3	-	TRBJ2-2	once	TGTGCCAGCAGCCCCCCAGGGGCCGCGAACACCGGGGAGCTGTTTTTT	CASSPPGAANTGELFF